The text below deals with one TCR beta chain. The sample comes from a study of blood T cell repertoires in COVID-19. Study details: Samples of COVID-19 (acute and convalescent) were obtained from the United States, Italy and Spain. T cells, B-cell-depleted T cells, or PBMCs supplied cDNA or gDNA.

Germline CDR1 is SEHNR and CDR2 is FQNEAQ (reference sequence). This CDR3 has 13 amino acids. Deletions cut 11 bases from V and 5 bases from J, with 18 bases between. Original methodology: From reference gene primer amplification, estimates of nucleated cell counts were derived. TCRdb's copy holds only in-frame clones and misses some; the assay was immunoSEQ multiplex PCR. That table is the source of V, J and clone size, and D and trimming were worked out from the DNA. The table has tens of thousands of clones, 79% seen once; the top ten hold around 27%. The source is a man aged 55 to 70 with active or convalescent COVID-19. Source material: peripheral blood. V usage is TRBV7-9 and J usage is TRBJ2-5; possibly TRBD2 for D (5 bases). CDR3 protein: CAVPYSRRETQYF. For the CDR3, the DNA is TGTGCCGTCCCGTACAGCAGGAGGGAGACCCAGTACTTC.